The 28 T cell receptor beta chains below were found in one sample sequenced in a study of T cell responses to AZD1222 COVID-19 vaccine. TCRdb keeps only in-frame clones here, not all; method: immunoSEQ multiplex PCR. The sample records 100,000 to 150,000 clones, 80% to 95% being singletons. The sample consisted of peripheral blood, taken 28 days after the second AZD1222 dose. These receptor sequences come from an adult who received the AZD1222 COVID-19 vaccine.

This sequence joins TRBV3-1 (or the pseudogene TRBV3-2) and TRBJ1-2; the D gene is possibly TRBD1 (6 bases). Per the germline V gene, CDR1 is LGHDT and CDR2 is YNNKEL (reference sequence). Trimming took off 4 bases at V and 4 bases at J, with 10 bases between the two ends. This CDR3 is 13 amino acids long. The CDR3 DNA sequence: TGTGCCAGCAGCCTACAGGGCCCCTATGGCTACACCTTC. Its protein is CASSLQGPYGYTF.

The chain couples TRBV19 to TRBJ1-5; a weak D match, TRBD1 (5 bases). Trimming stripped 5 bases from V and 7 bases from J, with 15 bases between. The length of the CDR3 is 14 residues. Looked up from germline, CDR1 is LNHDA and CDR2 is SQIVND (reference sequence). Here the CDR3 DNA reads TGTGCCAGTAGTGGAGGGGCCTTCGGGCAGCCCCAGCATTTT. It is translated as CASSGGAFGQPQHF.

The CDR3 loop is CASTNLISGGVGSPLHF. DNA for the CDR3: TGTGCCAGCACAAACCTCATCAGTGGAGGGGTTGGTTCACCCCTCCACTTT. The chain has TRBV19 and TRBJ1-6, with D tentatively TRBD1 (5 bases). CDR3 length: 17 amino acids. Trimming stripped 9 bases from V and 9 bases from J, with 27 bases between. Germline V gene data show CDR1 as LNHDA and CDR2 as SQIVND (reference sequence).

The chain recombines TRBV30 with TRBJ2-5; no clear D. Germline V gene sequence: CDR1 GTSNPN, CDR2 SVGIG (reference sequence). This CDR3 is 11 amino acids long. V lost 1 base to trimming and J lost 11 bases, with 11 bases between them. CDR3 sequence reads: CAWSAPFNQYF. In DNA form, the CDR3 reads TGTGCCTGGAGTGCCCCGTTTAATCAGTACTTC.

This chain uses TRBV19 with TRBJ1-2, with D unclear. Germline V gives CDR1 LNHDA, CDR2 SQIVND (reference sequence). V was clipped by 5 bases and J by 4 bases, with 14 bases between them. This CDR3 region has 14 residues. The CDR3 DNA is TGTGCCAGTAGTCCAAGTGGGGAGACCTATGGCTACACCTTC. Protein: CASSPSGETYGYTF.

The CDR3 loop reads CASRSTPRQDDTGELFF. The DNA for the CDR3 is TGTGCAAGTCGCTCAACTCCCAGGCAAGATGACACCGGGGAGCTGTTTTTT. J is TRBJ2-2 and V is TRBV12-2; TRBD1, the table's D call, was not compared with the DNA. TRBV12-2 is flagged as a pseudogene. The CDR3 spans 17 residues.

The chain carries TRBV2 and TRBJ1-1, with 7 bases identical to TRBD1. With 5 bases clipped from V and 4 bases from J, the junction kept 10 bases outside the gene matches. Germline CDR1 SNHLY, CDR2 FYNNEI. The CDR3 has 15 residues. The chain's CDR3 is CASSPHWAGGTEAFF. CDR3 sequence (DNA): TGTGCCAGCAGTCCCCATTGGGCAGGGGGCACTGAAGCTTTCTTT.

The chain recombines TRBV11-2 with TRBJ2-7; D is possibly TRBD1 (6 bases). The V end lost 5 bases, the J end lost 3 bases, and 8 bases lay between the germline ends. The CDR3 runs to 12 residues. Germline loops: CDR1 SGHAT, CDR2 FQNNGV. The chain's CDR3 is CASSPDSYEQYF. CDR3 DNA sequence: TGTGCCAGCAGCCCGGACAGCTACGAGCAGTACTTC.

The chain combines TRBV7-9 with TRBJ1-6; D is perhaps TRBD1 (5 bases). Between the trimmed V and J ends, which lost 6 bases and 6 bases, there was a span of 12 bases. Germline V lookup: CDR1 SEHNR, CDR2 FQNEAQ (reference sequence). The CDR3 is 14 residues long. The CDR3 bases are TGTGCCAGCAGGACCAGGGCGACTAATTCACCCCTCCACTTT. Translation: CASRTRATNSPLHF.

The chain joins TRBV7-8 to TRBJ1-2; no definite D call. Germline V lookup: CDR1 SGHVS, CDR2 FQNEAQ. Deletions cut 2 bases from V and 3 bases from J, with 13 bases between. CDR3 length: 15 residues. The CDR3 loop reads CASSLRVREYYGYTF. The CDR3 DNA follows: TGTGCCAGCAGCTTAAGGGTTCGGGAGTACTATGGCTACACCTTC.

The chain carries TRBV9 and TRBJ2-1, with 9 bases lining up with TRBD2. CDR3 length: 17 amino acids. Germline loops: CDR1 SGDLS, CDR2 YYNGEE. Trimming at V came to 0 bases and at J to 2 bases, leaving 6 bases not matched to a gene. The CDR3, as DNA: TGTGCCAGCAGCGTAGTTGGGGCGGGAGGGCCCTACAATGAGCAGTTCTTC. It translates to CASSVVGAGGPYNEQFF.

The chain is built from TRBV9 and TRBJ1-2, with 9 bases identical to TRBD1. The CDR3 extends over 17 amino acids. The J segment lost 2 bases and the V segment lost 2 bases, leaving 10 bases of the junction unmatched. Germline V gene data show CDR1 as SGDLS and CDR2 as YYNGEE. The CDR3 nucleotides read TGTGCCAGCAGCGTCCTTGGGGACAGGGTAGGAAACTATGGCTACACCTTC. Translating gives CASSVLGDRVGNYGYTF.

The chain uses TRBV2 and TRBJ1-6, with a tentative D call TRBD1 (5 bases). CDR1 and CDR2 from the germline V gene are SNHLY and FYNNEI. The CDR3 totals 19 residues. Between the trimmed V and J ends, which lost 6 bases and 0 bases, there was a span of 21 bases. CDR3 bases: TGTGCCAGCAGAGGAGCTAATCGGGACGGGAGCTCCTATAATTCACCCCTCCACTTT. It specifies CASRGANRDGSSYNSPLHF.

The chain is built from TRBV3-1 (or the pseudogene TRBV3-2) and TRBJ2-5, with D perhaps matching TRBD2 (6 bases). The ends were cut back, 3 bases at V and 5 bases at J, with 19 bases in the middle. The CDR3 runs 16 residues. The germline V gene has CDR1 LGHDT and CDR2 YNNKEL (reference sequence). In nucleotides, the CDR3 is TGTGCCAGCAGCCAGCAGCGGGCGAAGGGCCCGGAGACCCAGTACTTC. It specifies CASSQQRAKGPETQYF.

J is TRBJ1-6 and V is TRBV5-1; no definite D call. The length of the CDR3 is 15 residues. V lost 6 bases and J 4 bases, leaving 14 bases between the germline ends. The germline V gene encodes CDR1 SGHRS and CDR2 YFSETQ. Here the CDR3 DNA reads TGCGCCAGCACAACAGATGACCCTTATAATTCACCCCTCCACTTT. Encoded protein: CASTTDDPYNSPLHF.

This chain links TRBV3-1 (or the pseudogene TRBV3-2) with TRBJ2-3, with 15 bases lining up with TRBD2. The CDR3 has 16 amino acids. Germline V lookup: CDR1 LGHDT, CDR2 YNNKEL (reference sequence). With 3 bases clipped from V and 5 bases from J, the junction kept 3 bases outside the gene matches. CDR3 DNA sequence: TGTGCCAGCAGCCAGGGACTAGCGGGGGGAATAGATACGCAGTATTTT. Residues: CASSQGLAGGIDTQYF.

The count of this clone is one. The chain joins TRBV12-3 or TRBV12-4 to TRBJ2-2; D is unresolved. V was cut by 7 bases and J by 0 bases, with 6 bases left in between. The CDR3 loop spans 13 amino acids. The CDR3 is CASKTTNTGELFF. The CDR3 DNA sequence: TGTGCCAGCAAGACCACGAACACCGGGGAGCTGTTTTTT.

This chain uses TRBV4-1 with TRBJ1-2; D might be TRBD1 (6 bases). V was cut by 0 bases and J by 6 bases, with 11 bases left in between. The CDR3 covers 14 residues. Germline V lookup: CDR1 MGHRA, CDR2 YSYEKL. CDR3 region: CASSQDQGTDGYTF. In nucleotides, the CDR3 is TGCGCCAGCAGCCAAGATCAGGGGACGGATGGCTACACCTTC.

The chain carries TRBV7-3 and TRBJ1-1; D unresolved. Germline assignment: CDR1 SGHTA and CDR2 FQGTGA. V gave up 2 bases and J gave up 1 base, with 5 bases separating them. The CDR3 contains 13 residues. The CDR3, as DNA: TGTGCCAGCAGCTTATCAGGGAACACTGAAGCTTTCTTT. Translated, it gives CASSLSGNTEAFF.

This clone was found once. This chain links TRBV10-3 with TRBJ1-1; perhaps TRBD1 as D (5 bases). The CDR3 spans 14 residues. V was trimmed by 2 bases and J by 1 base, leaving 8 bases between them. CDR1 is ENHRY, CDR2 SYGVKD, per germline. CDR3 sequence reads: CAISEDSRNTEAFF. The CDR3 DNA is TGTGCCATCAGTGAGGACAGCAGGAACACTGAAGCTTTCTTT.

This chain connects TRBV4-3 to TRBJ1-4; possible D gene TRBD1, 6 bases. CDR1 and CDR2 from the germline V gene are LGHNA and YSLEER. There are 15 residues in the CDR3. Trimming took off 0 bases at V and 8 bases at J, with 13 bases between the two ends. The CDR3 DNA reads as TGCGCCAGCAGCCAAGACAGGGGCGTCGAGGAAAAACTGTTTTTT. Translation gives CASSQDRGVEEKLFF.

The genes are TRBV6-6 and TRBJ1-2; D call uncertain. This CDR3 spans 14 amino acids. Germline CDR1 reads MNHNY; CDR2 reads SVGAGI (reference sequence). The V end was cut by 6 bases, the J end by 2 bases, with 13 bases between. The CDR3: CASRPGWWNYGYTF. CDR3 bases: TGTGCCAGCAGGCCGGGTTGGTGGAACTATGGCTACACCTTC.

The rearrangement joins TRBV7-9 to TRBJ1-1; TRBD1 might be the D (5 bases). V shed 0 bases and J shed 2 bases, with 10 bases lying between them. Per the germline V gene, CDR1 is SEHNR and CDR2 is FQNEAQ (reference sequence). This CDR3 spans 15 amino acids. The CDR3 nucleotides are TGTGCCAGCAGCTTAGCGATAGGGGACAACACTGAAGCTTTCTTT. It encodes CASSLAIGDNTEAFF.

This rearrangement joins TRBV11-3 to TRBJ2-5; D uncertain. V lost 1 base and J 0 bases, leaving 3 bases between the germline ends. CDR3 length equals 13 residues. From germline, CDR1 is SGHNT and CDR2 YENEEA. The CDR3 is CASSLGDQETQYF. The CDR3 region has the DNA TGTGCCAGCAGCTTAGGGGACCAAGAGACCCAGTACTTC. Complete variable domain (other parts from reference TRBV11-3 and TRBJ2-5): EAGVVQSPRYKIIEKKQPVAFWCNPISGHNTLYWYLQNLGQGPELLIRYENEEAVDDSQLPKDRFSAERLKGVDSTLKIQPAELGDSAVYLCASSLGDQETQYFGPGTRLLVL.

CDR3 in DNA: TGTGCCAGCAGTCCCCTCACAGGGGGAACAGATACGCAGTATTTT. Protein product: CASSPLTGGTDTQYF. The chain is built from TRBV27 and TRBJ2-3; 8 bases line up with TRBD1. The germline CDR1 and CDR2 sequences are MNHEY and SMNVEV (reference sequence). The CDR3 has 15 residues. V lost 5 bases to trimming and J lost 3 bases; unmatched junction nucleotides: 7.

The chain is built from TRBV2 and TRBJ1-3, with D unresolved. Germline lookup yields CDR1 SNHLY and CDR2 FYNNEI. The CDR3 covers 13 residues. V was clipped by 6 bases and J by 0 bases, with 6 bases between them. CDR3 amino acids: CASRSGSGNTIYF. The CDR3 region has the DNA TGTGCCAGCAGGTCCGGCTCTGGAAACACCATATATTTT.

The chain employs TRBV7-8 and TRBJ2-7, with 9 bases fitting TRBD1. V shed 4 bases and J 5 bases; nucleotides not matched to a gene: 9. This CDR3 comprises 15 residues. Germline assignment: CDR1 SGHVS and CDR2 FQNEAQ. The CDR3 DNA reads as TGTGCCAGCAGCTCGTCAGGCGGGACAGGGCACGAGCAGTACTTC. Translation gives CASSSSGGTGHEQYF.

The rearrangement joins TRBV2 to TRBJ2-3; 11 bases align to TRBD2. Trimming cost V 1 base and J 3 bases; bases outside gene matches: 3. The CDR3 length is 16 residues. The germline V gene has CDR1 SNHLY and CDR2 FYNNEI. The CDR3 loop is CASSEGASGRTDTQYF. The CDR3 nucleotides read TGTGCCAGCAGTGAAGGGGCTAGCGGGAGGACAGATACGCAGTATTTT.